This section outlines one T cell receptor (beta chain) sequence together with its context. This receptor's antigen is unknown. No base quality values were provided; no much bigger clone lies one nucleotide off. In light of the paper, this sample's treatment or condition label describes: 10-day PBMC culture with coronavirus spike peptide pools or control peptides (ViraFEST assay). The ViraFEST assay, used in the study, expanded antigen-specific T cells with peptide pools and then identified the expanded clonotypes through TCR sequencing. The convalescent patients' positive SARS-CoV-2 PCR tests fell between March and December 2020, which was before the Alpha, Beta and Delta variants emerged in the United States. Each well held approximately 2 million PBMCs cultured in IMDM containing roughly 5% human AB serum and around 10 IU/ml IL-2, with around 9.7 ug/ml peptide pools added. On days 3 and 7, half of the culture medium was replaced with fresh IL-2-containing medium. CD4+ T cells were isolated after approximately 10 days of culture through negative selection using the EasySep CD4+ T cell isolation kit. PBMCs were separated from whole blood using Ficoll-Paque Plus gradient centrifugation and then either used fresh or cryopreserved at -140C. Each culture condition was generally run in triplicate wells.

This entry is derived from a study of vaccination and CD4 T cells after COVID-19 (dated by TCRdb to about 2022). Context from the whole study: Convalescent patients had a positive SARS-CoV-2 result on nasal swab PCR, and of these patients, under ten had mild disease and one had severe disease. The convalescent cohort comprised six males and four females, including two Hispanic individuals, seven Caucasians, two Asians and one multiracial person. Participants got two doses of the Pfizer-BioNTech BNT162b2 vaccine (n=8) or two doses of the Moderna mRNA-1273 vaccine (n=2). Post-COVID blood samples from convalescent patients were collected a median of about 100 days after diagnosis, with a range of roughly 35 to 180 days. The time from the second vaccine dose to post-vaccine blood sampling had a median of around 72 days and ranged from about 14 to 250 days. The cultures were stimulated with overlapping spike peptide pools from SARS-CoV-2 and from the common cold coronaviruses HCoV-NL63, HCoV-OC43 and HCoV-229E. In control cultures, a CEFX viral epitope pool was used as positive control, an HIV-1 Nef peptide pool was used as negative control, or no peptide was added. The spike-specific CD4+ TCR repertoire was compared before and after mRNA vaccination in around ten COVID-19 convalescent patients and several infection-naive healthy vaccine recipients. The paper as a whole reports these results and caveats: Of the vaccine-specific clones in convalescent patients, 304 of 307, or nearly all, reacted only to SARS-CoV-2 spike and did not cross-react with common cold coronaviruses. Only a relatively small number of convalescent patients were included in the study, and early timepoints following natural infection were not analyzed. In convalescent patients, a median roughly 87% of post-vaccine SARS-CoV-2-reactive clones were detected only after vaccination, suggesting vaccine-specific priming. Although the median number of SARS-CoV-2-reactive clonotypes went up from 20 to 25 after infection to more than 30 after vaccination, the increase was not significant.

The CDR3 spans 13 residues, from the cysteine through the phenylalanine. The sequence is cut down to CDR3 DNA, 39 bases in frame from base 1. Trimming at the junction amounts to 3 bases on V and 1 base on J, and the germline ends lie 6 bases apart. CDR1 and CDR2 are drawn from the germline V gene: MNHEY, SVGAGI. Library construction relied on PCR. At the Johns Hopkins FTIC core, DNA from the cultured CD4+ T cells underwent TCR sequencing with the Oncomine TCR Beta short-read assay. The QIAamp micro DNA kit was used to extract genomic DNA from the cultured CD4+ T cells. The Oncomine TCR Beta libraries from cultured CD4+ T cells were pooled using unique dual indexes and then sequenced on an Illumina iSeq 100. The published analysis was carried out like this. Non-productive sequences were removed, and CDR3s not starting with C, not ending with F or W, or shorter than 7 amino acids were discarded. Antigen-specific clonotypes were identified with the MANAFEST web application by comparing peptide-stimulated wells with reference and other culture wells. To be called positive, a clone needed an FDR below 0.05, an odds ratio above 5, and a productive frequency above 0.1% in at least two of three replicate wells. Clonotypes that were significantly expanded in both SARS-CoV-2 spike wells and at least one common cold coronavirus spike condition were defined as cross-reactive. Similarity between CDR3 sequences was evaluated in R version 3.6.1 using Levenshtein distances (stringdist) and unrooted phylogenetic trees (ape). TCRdb cleaned the public reads at Q25 with fastp, built clones with MiXCR and kept in-frame beta chains. All rows with the same CDR3 protein become a single entry with the most common DNA and genes. The authors' filters were not applied to this entry. This sample has about 25,000 distinct CDR3 sequences in its table, and more than 35% of those were observed once. The ten largest clones take up around 7.8% of the sample.

The sequencing input was CD4+ T cells from blood, cultured in vitro. The sequence was obtained from a human donor who had recovered from COVID-19. The rearrangement joined TRBV6-5 to TRBJ2-5, with the D gene not confidently named. The CDR3 here reads CASSYRRQETQYF. DNA sequence: TGTGCCAGCAGTTATAGACGCCAAGAGACCCAGTACTTC.